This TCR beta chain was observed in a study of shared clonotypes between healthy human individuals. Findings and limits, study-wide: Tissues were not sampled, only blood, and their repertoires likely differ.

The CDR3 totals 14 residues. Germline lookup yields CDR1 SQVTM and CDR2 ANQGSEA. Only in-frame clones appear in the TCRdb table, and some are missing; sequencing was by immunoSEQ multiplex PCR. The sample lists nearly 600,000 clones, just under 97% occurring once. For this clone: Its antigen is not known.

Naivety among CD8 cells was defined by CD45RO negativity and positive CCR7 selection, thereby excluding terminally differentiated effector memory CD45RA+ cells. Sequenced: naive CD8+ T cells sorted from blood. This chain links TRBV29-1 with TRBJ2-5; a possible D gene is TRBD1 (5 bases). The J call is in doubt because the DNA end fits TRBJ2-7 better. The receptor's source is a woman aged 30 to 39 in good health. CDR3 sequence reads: CSVEGHQGTNEQYF. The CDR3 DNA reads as TGCAGCGTTGAAGGGCATCAGGGTACTAACGAGCAGTACTTC.